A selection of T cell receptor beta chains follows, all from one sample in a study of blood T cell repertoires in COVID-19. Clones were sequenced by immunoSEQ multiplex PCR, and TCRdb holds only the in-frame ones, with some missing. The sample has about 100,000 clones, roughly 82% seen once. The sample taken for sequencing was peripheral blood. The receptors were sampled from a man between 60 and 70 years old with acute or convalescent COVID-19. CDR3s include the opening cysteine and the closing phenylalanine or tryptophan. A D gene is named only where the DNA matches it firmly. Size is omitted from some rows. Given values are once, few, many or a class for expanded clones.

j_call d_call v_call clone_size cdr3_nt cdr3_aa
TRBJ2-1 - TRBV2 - TGTGCCAGCAGTACTCGGTCGGTAGACAATGAGCAGTTCTTC CASSTRSVDNEQFF
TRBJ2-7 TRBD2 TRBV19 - TGTGCCAGTAGTGACCGGGGGGGAGCCTACGAGCAGTACTTC CASSDRGGAYEQYF
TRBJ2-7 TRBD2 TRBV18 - TGTGCCAGCTCACCACCGGCTAGCGGGGTAAGCGAGCAGTACTTC CASSPPASGVSEQYF
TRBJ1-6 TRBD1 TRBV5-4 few TGTGCCAGCAGGTCGCGGACCGGGACAGATAATTCACCCCTCCACTTT CASRSRTGTDNSPLHF
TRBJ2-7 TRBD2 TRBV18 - TGTGCCAGCTCACGTTGGACTAGCGGAAAATACGAGCAGTACTTC CASSRWTSGKYEQYF
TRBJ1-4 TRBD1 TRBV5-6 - TGTGCCAGCAGCTGGGACAGGCAGGAAGAAAAACTGTTTTTT CASSWDRQEEKLFF
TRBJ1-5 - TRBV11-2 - TGTGCCAGCAGCTTACAGGGCGATCAGCCCCAGCATTTT CASSLQGDQPQHF
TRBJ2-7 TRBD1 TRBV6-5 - TGTGCCAGCAGTTACTCAGGGACAGGGGACATTTACGAGCAGTACTTC CASSYSGTGDIYEQYF
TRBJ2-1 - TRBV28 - TGTGCCAGCAGTTTTGGTGCCGGTGAGCAGTTCTTC CASSFGAGEQFF
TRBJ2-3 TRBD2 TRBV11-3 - TGTGCCAGCAGCTTAGCACTAGCGGGGGGGCCTCAGTATTTT CASSLALAGGPQYF
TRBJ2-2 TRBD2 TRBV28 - TGTGCCAGCAGTTTAGAAACTAGCGGGGCCACCGGGGAGCTGTTTTTT CASSLETSGATGELFF
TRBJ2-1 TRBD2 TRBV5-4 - TGTGCCAGCAGCCCGCCGGGGCGGGGGGGCGAGGAGCAGTTCTTC CASSPPGRGGEEQFF
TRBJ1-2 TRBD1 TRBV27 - TGTGCCAGCAGTTTTGGAGGGGGCACCTATGGCTACACCTTC CASSFGGGTYGYTF
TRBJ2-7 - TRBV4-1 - TGCGCCAGCAGCTCCCTCGGCGAGCAGTACTTC CASSSLGEQYF
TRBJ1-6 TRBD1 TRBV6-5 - TGTGCCAGCAGTACCGGACAGGGTCTAGGATCACCCCTCCACTTT CASSTGQGLGSPLHF
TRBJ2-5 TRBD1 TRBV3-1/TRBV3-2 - TGTGCCAGCAGCCAGCAGGGGGTAGAGACCCAGTACTTC CASSQQGVETQYF
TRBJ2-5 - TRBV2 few TGTGCCAGCAGTTACAGGGTTCGGCAAGAGACCCAGTACTTC CASSYRVRQETQYF
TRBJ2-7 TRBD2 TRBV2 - TGTGCCAGCAGTGGGGGACTAGCGGGGGAGCAGTACTTC CASSGGLAGEQYF
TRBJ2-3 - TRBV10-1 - TGCGCCAGCAGTGATAGGCGGTCCTCCTACACAGATACGCAGTATTTT CASSDRRSSYTDTQYF
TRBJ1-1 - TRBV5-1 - TGCGCCAGCAGCTTGATTGGAGGGATTCGGGCTGAAGCTTTCTTT CASSLIGGIRAEAFF
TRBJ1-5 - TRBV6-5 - TGTGCCAGCAGCCGACGACAGTGGGATCAGCCCCAGCATTTT CASSRRQWDQPQHF
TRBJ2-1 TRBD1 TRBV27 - TGTGCCAGCACGGGGACAGGGGTGAGGAGTGAGCAGTTCTTC CASTGTGVRSEQFF
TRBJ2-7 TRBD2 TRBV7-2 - TGTGCCAGCAGCAGCTGGGGGGGGGTCTCCTACGAGCAGTACTTC CASSSWGGVSYEQYF
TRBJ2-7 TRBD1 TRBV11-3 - TGTGCCAGCAGCATCGGGACAGGGACCTACGAGCAGTACTTC CASSIGTGTYEQYF
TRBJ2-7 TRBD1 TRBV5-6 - TGTGCCAGCAGCTTTTGGACAGGGAACGAGCAGTACTTC CASSFWTGNEQYF
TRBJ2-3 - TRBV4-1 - TGCGCCAGCAGCCAAGACACCAGCGGTTACACAGATACGCAGTATTTT CASSQDTSGYTDTQYF
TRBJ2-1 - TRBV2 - TGTGCCAGCCCCAAAGGAGGACTGGAGATGTACAATGAGCAGTTCTTC CASPKGGLEMYNEQFF
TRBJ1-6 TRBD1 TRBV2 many TGTGCCAGCGCGGGACAGGGGCAGTCACCCCTCCACTTT CASAGQGQSPLHF
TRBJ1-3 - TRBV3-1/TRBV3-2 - TGTGCCAGCAGCCACGCCAGGGGCAGCTCTGGAAACACCATATATTTT CASSHARGSSGNTIYF
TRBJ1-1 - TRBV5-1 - TGCGCCAGCAGCTTGGGCCCGGGGAACACTGAAGCTTTCTTT CASSLGPGNTEAFF
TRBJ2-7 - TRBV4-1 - TGCGCCAGCAGCCAAGATGCACCCGGGACTCCCTCCGCCGAGCAGTACTTC CASSQDAPGTPSAEQYF
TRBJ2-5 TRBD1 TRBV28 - TGTGCCAGCAGAACGGGGACAGTCTGGACCCAGTACTTC CASRTGTVWTQYF
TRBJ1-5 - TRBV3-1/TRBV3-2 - TGTGCCAGCAGCCAAGACCAGGGCTTTGGCAATCAGCCCCAGCATTTT CASSQDQGFGNQPQHF
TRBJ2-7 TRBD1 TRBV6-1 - TGTGCCAGCAGTGAACTGACAGGGAGCTCCTACGAGCAGTACTTC CASSELTGSSYEQYF
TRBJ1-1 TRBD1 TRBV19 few TGTGCCAGTAGTATCGGGACAGGGAGGTTGAACACTGAAGCTTTCTTT CASSIGTGRLNTEAFF
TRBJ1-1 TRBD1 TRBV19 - TGTGCCAGTAGTCGCCCGGGACAGGGGGCCACTGAAGCTTTCTTT CASSRPGQGATEAFF
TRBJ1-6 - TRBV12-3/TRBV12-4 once TGTGCCAGCAGTTCAGGGAATAATTCACCCCTCCACTTT CASSSGNNSPLHF
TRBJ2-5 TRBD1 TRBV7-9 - TGTGCCAGCAGCCCCGGACAGGGCGGGCGAGAGACCCAGTACTTC CASSPGQGGRETQYF
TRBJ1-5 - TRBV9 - TGTGCCAGCAGCGTAGGCCCGGGGTGGAATCAGCCCCAGCATTTT CASSVGPGWNQPQHF
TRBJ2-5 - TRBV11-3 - TGTGCCAGCAGCTTATCTGAGGAGACCCAGTACTTC CASSLSEETQYF
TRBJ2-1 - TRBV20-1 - TGCAGTGCTAGTGAAGGGACATGGAATGAGCAGTTCTTC CSASEGTWNEQFF